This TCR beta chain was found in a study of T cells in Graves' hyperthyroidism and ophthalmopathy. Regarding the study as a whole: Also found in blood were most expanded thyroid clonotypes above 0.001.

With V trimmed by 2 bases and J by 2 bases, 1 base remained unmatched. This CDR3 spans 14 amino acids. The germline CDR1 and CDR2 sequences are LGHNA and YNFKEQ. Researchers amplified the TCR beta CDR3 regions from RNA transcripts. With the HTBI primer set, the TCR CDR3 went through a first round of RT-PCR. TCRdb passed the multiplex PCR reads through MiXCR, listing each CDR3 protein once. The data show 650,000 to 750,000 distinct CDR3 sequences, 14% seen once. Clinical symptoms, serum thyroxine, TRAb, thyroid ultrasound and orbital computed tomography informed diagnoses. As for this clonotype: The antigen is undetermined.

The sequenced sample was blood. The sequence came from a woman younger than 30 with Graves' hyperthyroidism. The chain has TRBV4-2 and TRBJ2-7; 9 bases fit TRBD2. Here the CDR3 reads CASSQSSGTYEQYF. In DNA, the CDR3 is TGTGCCAGCAGCCAATCTAGCGGGACCTACGAGCAGTACTTC.